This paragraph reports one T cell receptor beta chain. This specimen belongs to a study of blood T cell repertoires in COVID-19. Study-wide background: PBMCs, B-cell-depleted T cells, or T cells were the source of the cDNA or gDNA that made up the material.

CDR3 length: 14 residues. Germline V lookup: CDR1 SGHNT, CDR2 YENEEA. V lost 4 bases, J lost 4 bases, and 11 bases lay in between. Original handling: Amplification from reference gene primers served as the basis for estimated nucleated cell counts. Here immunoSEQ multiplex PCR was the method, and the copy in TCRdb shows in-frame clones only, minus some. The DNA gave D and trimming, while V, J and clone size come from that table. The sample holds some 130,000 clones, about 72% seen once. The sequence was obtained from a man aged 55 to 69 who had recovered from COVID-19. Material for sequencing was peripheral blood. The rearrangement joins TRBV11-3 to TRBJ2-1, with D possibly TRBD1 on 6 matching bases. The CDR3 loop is CASSSQGNYNEQFF. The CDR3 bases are TGTGCCAGCAGCTCCCAGGGGAATTACAATGAGCAGTTCTTC.